This section outlines one T cell receptor beta chain sequence together with its context. This clone has just one count. The antigen it recognizes is unknown. It has no much larger one-base neighbor in the sample; base qualities were not kept. Library preparation employed the immunoSEQ multiplex PCR assay. For the multiplex PCR, a mixture combining 60 forward primers for TCR Vbeta segments and 13 reverse primers for TCR Jbeta segments was used. The CDR3 region of rearranged TCR beta genes was amplified from genomic DNA with a multiplex PCR assay. The amplified TCR beta libraries were sequenced on the Illumina HiSeq System as 87-base-pair reads. The original methods were these. In a later analysis, tens of millions of unique TCR beta chains were counted across the 500 to 850 repertoires, and approximately 9.9 million of these chains were shared by at least two donors. Raw reads were error-corrected and collapsed into unique sequences by a nearest-neighbor algorithm in which closely related sequences were merged to remove PCR and sequencing errors. V, D and J gene segments were assigned by aligning CDR3 sequences to IMGT reference sequences. For a sequence to be retained, a match of at least six nucleotides to both a V gene segment and a J gene segment was required. A rearrangement was called productive if the CDR3 had no stop codons and remained in frame with V and J, and every other rearrangement was called non-productive. CDR3 was defined according to IMGT convention as the region running from the second conserved V-encoded cysteine to the conserved J-encoded phenylalanine. Sequences without an unambiguous match to a single V gene segment were excluded from the earlier analysis of a few hundred of the donors. An earlier analysis of 587 of the donors classified V segments as functional when productive rearrangements were above 56.7% and as segregating when the standard deviation between donors was above 5%. A statistical classification framework was built to diagnose cytomegalovirus status from the catalog of TCR beta chain sequences. A later analysis assigned V and J genes by comparing TCR nucleotide sequences with IMGT/GENE-DB human TR gene sequences. Using the TCRdist pipeline, a later analysis assigned CDR3 sequences along with most-parsimonious VDJ recombination scenarios. In a later analysis, each TCR beta chain was defined by its CDR3 amino acid sequence together with its V-gene family, and reads without a unique V-gene family were excluded. As a way to deal with suspected cross-contamination and a sequencing artifact, a later analysis dropped roughly 620 nucleotide sequences that were highly shared and had low generation probability. For each public chain, a later analysis derived a clonal expansion index from normalized ranks of inferred template counts within each repertoire. In a later analysis, generation probabilities were computed with a VDJ recombination model fitted to out-of-frame rearrangements, and the resulting probabilities were checked against IGoR. In a later analysis, TCR-TCR, TCR-HLA and TCR-CMV co-occurrence was scored with hypergeometric tests, and a repertoire-size bias correction was applied to TCR pairs. In a later analysis, false discovery rates were estimated by permuting HLA or CMV assignments 20 times. In a later analysis, co-occurring TCRs were grouped using DBSCAN, and TCRdist sequence similarity was added for clustering within HLA-allele-positive subsets. For co-occurrence clustering, repertoires with fewer than 30,000 or more than 120,000 public chains were excluded, along with 4 to 6 repertoires with anomalous nucleotide sharing. TCRdb carries this immuneACCESS record with in-frame sequences only. Its versions omit some clonotypes, under half of them owing to an unresolved V gene in the studies checked, with the rest unexplained. The V and J calls and clone size are taken from that table; D and trimming were inferred from the DNA. This sample gives roughly 100,000 clones in total; 70% to 80% of them show up just once. The ten largest make up around 1.3% of the sample.

This sample was included in a study of cytomegalovirus exposure and HLA in healthy donors (dated by TCRdb to the late 2010s). About the full investigation: According to an earlier analysis of 587 of the donors, about 179 million T cells yielded over 100 million unique TCR beta sequences and approximately 300 Gb of sequence data. To study patterns of TCR occurrence, a later analysis re-analyzed previously published TCR beta repertoires from 666 donors and added high-resolution HLA genotyping. In addition to the first cohort of 650 to 800 subjects, a separate validation cohort of 130 or so different subjects was used. The study used immunosequencing to profile the T cell repertoires of 670 or so subjects and linked those repertoires to cytomegalovirus serostatus. Among some 400 genotyped donors of the cohort, an average of about 240,000 unique TCR beta nucleotide sequences was sequenced per donor, of which 15% to 20% were non-productive. HLA typing included class I and class II loci at four-digit resolution. The aim of the study was to test whether cataloging public T cell receptors could identify signatures of past pathogen exposure. An early release that covered roughly 600 HLA-typed donors contained about 300 gigabases of sequencing data and about 93 million unique TCR sequences. Roughly 5 DR-DQ haplotypes were treated as single units for association and clustering because of strong linkage in the cohort. To predict cytomegalovirus infection status, the study combined high-throughput TCR immunosequencing, statistical association of individual TCRs with disease status, and machine learning. The number of donors typed differed by locus, with roughly 629-640 for A, B, C, DRB1 and DQB1, over 500 for DQA1, approximately 570 for DPA1, and 472 for DPB1. All discovery cohort repertoires had been generated on a single sequencing platform. Among the roughly 390 genotyped donors, 81% belonged to the genetic ancestry cluster associated with self-reported Caucasian donors. An earlier analysis of around 540 of the donors applied high-throughput TCR beta sequencing to assess whether each TCR beta V gene segment acted as functional or pseudogenic. Rather than drawing on any new phenotypic data, the later analysis identified candidate immune exposures from TCR beta sequences and the way those sequences occurred across donors. A later genetic analysis took genome-wide SNP genotypes for about three fifths of the roughly 700 donors and used that subset as a discovery cohort. Donor age, sex, ethnicity and CMV serostatus were compiled alongside the repertoire data. Results the study describes overall, beyond this receptor: Presence/absence analyses assumed roughly uniform sequencing depth across donors, an assumption that may not hold. A further reported finding was that TCR beta sequences accurately predicted the HLA-A and HLA-B alleles for most subjects in the first cohort. A total of 150 to 200 TCR beta chains were listed by the study as associated with cytomegalovirus. In both the original and validation cohorts, the classifier was reported to diagnose cytomegalovirus status with high specificity and sensitivity. Linkage disequilibrium might explain the correlated functional status among segregating V segments, but an unknown experimental factor could not be ruled out. At a false discovery rate of 0.05, a later analysis linked under 20,000 TCR beta sequences to specific HLA alleles. According to a later analysis, most CMV-associated TCR beta chains appeared to be HLA-restricted, and the HLA associations seemed to be driven largely by CMV exposure. Compared with equally common non-associated chains, HLA-associated TCR beta chains in a later analysis were more clonally expanded and had lower generation probabilities. The authors suggested that the approach could potentially be extended to other disease states and immunological phenotypes. A group of highly shared sequence variants was considered likely to be a technical artifact of the sequencing pipeline. A later genetic analysis associated a missense DCLRE1C variant with V-gene and J-gene trimming of TCR beta chains, and an independent cohort replicated the association. The earlier analysis of 587 of the donors excluded about 16 rarely observed V segments, including chromosome 9 orphons, because counts were too low. CMV serostatus was the only immune exposure information available for the cohort. A later analysis reported that several top co-occurrence clusters appeared linked to parvovirus B19, influenza, CMV and Epstein-Barr virus. In a later analysis, TCR association rates were found to vary across HLA loci, with the most associated TCRs seen for DRB1 alleles and the fewest for HLA-C alleles. Only TCR beta chains were sequenced in this cohort, and the absence of alpha or paired-chain data limited detectable features. In an earlier analysis of over 550 of the donors, most TCR beta V segments were observed in productive rearrangements about 90% or about 30% of the time, broadly matching IMGT annotations. Most TCR sequences were observed very rarely across donors, whereas some public TCRs were present in many individuals. Compared with the roughly 670-donor mean, donors in an Asian-associated ancestry cluster had fewer N-insertions in productive TCRs, according to a later genetic analysis. The 87-base-pair reads could not distinguish some IMGT-functional V segments, including TRBV6-2 and TRBV6-3, so those segments were excluded. In vitro tests confirmed that a few of the cytomegalovirus-associated TCR beta chains recognize cytomegalovirus antigens. Because HLA typing was unavailable for some donors at each locus, only the typed subset was used in association tests. Strong co-occurrence of HLA alleles, especially DR and DQ, made assigning TCR associations to individual alleles difficult.

The cohort was made up of 666 healthy bone marrow donors. At the time of sampling, every cohort member was nominally healthy, though immune exposures that went unrecorded were likely present. The donor tested CMV seronegative, placing the donor among the 350 or so seronegative members of the cohort. Each donor provided a peripheral blood sample, and peripheral blood mononuclear cells were used for TCR beta sequencing. The Qiagen DNeasy Blood Extraction Kit was used to extract genomic DNA from the blood cell samples. CDR1 and CDR2, per the germline V gene (reference sequence), are MNHEY and SMNVEV. V and J lose 3 bases and 0 bases, and a span of 9 bases separates them. The CDR3 covers 15 residues, taking in both the cysteine and the phenylalanine. CDR3 DNA only is kept here, 45 bases in frame from base 1.

The sequence joins TRBV27 to TRBJ2-4, with TRBD2 perhaps the D gene, on 6 matching bases. The receptor comes from a man aged 40-55 years in good health and CMV-seronegative. Sequenced input: PBMCs. The CDR3 amino acid sequence is: CASSFGGLAKNIQYF. The base sequence is TGTGCCAGCAGTTTCGGGGGACTAGCCAAAAACATTCAGTACTTC.